A selection of T cell receptor beta chains follows, all from one sample in a study of PD-L1 blockade in urothelial cancer. Profiling relied on immunoSEQ multiplex PCR, and the TCRdb table lists in-frame clones only, not all of them. In the table there are tens of thousands of clones, almost 90% of which are singletons. Sequenced here: PBMCs, sampled around atezolizumab (anti-PD-L1) treatment. The receptor source for this set is a man between 60 and 70 years old with urothelial cancer. Both conserved end residues are part of each CDR3. D genes are given only for firm matches. Size values are once, few and many counts, or a class for expanded clones, and some rows have none.

D gene,J gene,V gene,clone size,CDR3 DNA,CDR3 protein
.,TRBJ2-4,TRBV6-6,few,TGTGCCAGCAGTTACTCACTGATCCTAGGCGAAAACATTCAGTACTTC,CASSYSLILGENIQYF
TRBD1,TRBJ2-7,TRBV7-2,once,TGTGCCAGCAGCTTTCGGCGAATGAGGGACAGGGGATTCTACGAGCAGTACTTC,CASSFRRMRDRGFYEQYF
.,TRBJ1-5,TRBV19,.,TGTGCCAGTAGTATATCCAGACAGAATAATCAGCCCCAGCATTTT,CASSISRQNNQPQHF
.,TRBJ1-2,TRBV5-1,.,TGCGCCAGCAGCTTGGTTAGGGAGACTGGCTACACCTTC,CASSLVRETGYTF
.,TRBJ2-7,TRBV5-5,once,TGTGCCAGCAGCCCAACAGCCTACGAGCAGTACTTC,CASSPTAYEQYF
TRBD1,TRBJ2-5,TRBV9,.,TGTGCCAGCAGCGTTCGAGCTGCTTCAGGGGGAGTCCAAGAGACCCAGTACTTC,CASSVRAASGGVQETQYF
TRBD1,TRBJ2-1,TRBV4-1,.,TGCGCCAGCAGCCAAGGTACCACAGGGGCATATGAGCAGTTCTTC,CASSQGTTGAYEQFF
TRBD1,TRBJ1-6,TRBV5-4,.,TGTGCCAGCAGTACCCCCGGACAGGCCTATAATTCACCCCTCCACTTT,CASSTPGQAYNSPLHF
.,TRBJ1-4,TRBV28,.,TGTGCCAGCAACGGGAGATTTGAAAAACTGTTTTTT,CASNGRFEKLFF
TRBD1,TRBJ1-1,TRBV18,.,TGTGCCAGCTCACCAGCAGGGGGGTTTAGAGGCACTGAAGCTTTCTTT,CASSPAGGFRGTEAFF
.,TRBJ1-2,TRBV6-1,.,TGTGCCAGCTCTTTACAGGCCTATGGCTACACCTTC,CASSLQAYGYTF
TRBD2,TRBJ2-1,TRBV4-3,.,TGCGCCAGCAGCCAAGCAGGTGTTGGTAGCGGGACCGGAAATGAGCAGTTCTTC,CASSQAGVGSGTGNEQFF
.,TRBJ1-5,TRBV2,.,TGTGCCAGCAGTAGTGAGAGCAATCAGCCCCAGCATTTT,CASSSESNQPQHF
TRBD1,TRBJ1-4,TRBV5-1,.,TGCGCCAGCAGCTTGGACTCGATGACAGGGGGCGTCGGTACGGCTAATGAAAAACTGTTTTTT,CASSLDSMTGGVGTANEKLFF
TRBD1,TRBJ2-7,TRBV27,.,TGTGCCAGCAGTTCGTTGACAGGGGGATCCTACGAGCAGTACTTC,CASSSLTGGSYEQYF
.,TRBJ1-2,TRBV9,.,TGTGCCAGCAGCGTAGGAGGGGGGGGCTTCAACTATGGCTACACCTTC,CASSVGGGGFNYGYTF
.,TRBJ1-3,TRBV18,.,TGTGCCAGCTCACCTTCAAATTCCGGAAACACCATATATTTT,CASSPSNSGNTIYF
TRBD1,TRBJ2-2,TRBV12-5,.,TGTGCTAGTGGTTTCCGGACAGGGGCGATGAACACCGGGGAGCTGTTTTTT,CASGFRTGAMNTGELFF
.,TRBJ1-3,TRBV2,.,TGTGCCAGCAGATGGACACCGGGAAACACCATATATTTT,CASRWTPGNTIYF
TRBD1,TRBJ1-3,TRBV5-1,.,TGCGCCAGCAGCTTGGTTACAGGGGACATCTCCCCAGGAAACACCATATATTTT,CASSLVTGDISPGNTIYF
.,TRBJ1-2,TRBV19,.,TGTGCCAGTATGGGAGTTGGTAACTATGGCTACACCTTC,CASMGVGNYGYTF
.,TRBJ1-5,TRBV19,medium-sized,TGTGCCAGTACCGGTGGACAGATTAGCAATCAGCCCCAGCATTTT,CASTGGQISNQPQHF
TRBD1,TRBJ2-4,TRBV2,.,TGTGCCAGCAGTGGGAGACAGGGCAACATTCAGTACTTC,CASSGRQGNIQYF